These T cell receptor beta chains were read from a single sample in a study of T cell responses to AZD1222 COVID-19 vaccine. The method was immunoSEQ multiplex PCR; TCRdb's version includes in-frame clones alone and lacks a portion of them. Here the sample spans tens of thousands of clones, about 86% being singletons. The starting material was peripheral blood, obtained 28 days after the second AZD1222 dose. Receptors originate from an adult who received the AZD1222 COVID-19 vaccine. CDR3s include the opening cysteine and the closing phenylalanine or tryptophan. D genes are given only for firm matches. Not every row has a clone size; where given, it reads once, few, many or a size class.

j_gene,abundance,v_gene,d_gene,CDR3aa,CDR3nt
TRBJ2-1,NA,TRBV28,TRBD2,CASIGGDSYNEQFF,TGTGCCAGCATCGGGGGGGACTCCTACAATGAGCAGTTCTTC
TRBJ2-2,few,TRBV9,TRBD1,CASSERQGLAGELFF,TGTGCCAGCAGCGAAAGACAGGGATTGGCCGGGGAGCTGTTTTTT
TRBJ1-6,NA,TRBV6-5,NA,CASRPQASPLHF,TGTGCCAGCAGGCCACAGGCTTCACCCCTCCACTTT
TRBJ1-6,NA,TRBV2,NA,CASSERAGSSPLHF,TGTGCCAGCAGTGAGCGGGCCGGTAGCTCACCCCTCCACTTT
TRBJ1-1,NA,TRBV6-5,TRBD1,CASSPRTGNTEAFF,TGTGCCAGCAGTCCCCGGACAGGGAACACTGAAGCTTTCTTT
TRBJ1-4,NA,TRBV28,TRBD1,CASGRGQARFYNEKLFF,TGTGCCAGCGGGAGGGGACAGGCCCGTTTTTATAATGAAAAACTGTTTTTT
TRBJ1-2,NA,TRBV9,NA,CASTPLGYGYTF,TGTGCCAGCACCCCCCTGGGCTATGGCTACACCTTC
TRBJ2-5,NA,TRBV5-1,NA,CASSLLPQGTSETQYF,TGCGCCAGCAGCTTACTACCGCAGGGGACGAGTGAGACCCAGTACTTC
TRBJ2-1,NA,TRBV21-1,NA,CASPGLAVLWGYNEQFF,TGTGCCAGTCCGGGACTAGCGGTCCTATGGGGCTACAATGAGCAGTTCTTC
TRBJ1-2,NA,TRBV2,TRBD1,CASRGQINYGYTF,TGTGCCAGCAGGGGACAGATAAACTATGGCTACACCTTC
TRBJ2-1,NA,TRBV5-1,TRBD1,CASSMPEPGQGAKIEFF,TGCGCCAGCTCAATGCCTGAGCCGGGACAGGGGGCGAAAATAGAGTTCTTC
TRBJ2-1,NA,TRBV7-3,NA,CASSLGTGSSYNEQFF,TGTGCCAGCAGCTTAGGGACCGGGAGCTCCTACAATGAGCAGTTCTTC
TRBJ1-5,NA,TRBV5-1,NA,CASSQGPVGNQPQHF,TGCGCCAGCAGCCAGGGACCAGTCGGCAATCAGCCCCAGCATTTT
TRBJ2-3,once,TRBV7-9,NA,CASSIQGDTQYF,TGTGCCAGCAGTATCCAGGGAGATACGCAGTATTTT
TRBJ2-1,NA,TRBV4-3,NA,CASSQGRGNYNEQFF,TGCGCCAGCAGCCAAGGCAGGGGCAACTACAATGAGCAGTTCTTC
TRBJ1-3,NA,TRBV5-1,TRBD1,CASSLGTGAGNTIYF,TGCGCCAGCAGCTTGGGGACAGGTGCAGGAAACACCATATATTTT
TRBJ1-4,NA,TRBV5-6,NA,CASSLVGGREKLFF,TGTGCCAGCAGCTTGGTCGGCGGGAGGGAAAAACTGTTTTTT
TRBJ1-2,NA,TRBV6-1,NA,CASSEAPRYGYTF,TGTGCCAGCAGTGAAGCGCCGCGCTATGGCTACACCTTC
TRBJ2-3,NA,TRBV5-1,TRBD1,CASSLNDRGIDTQYF,TGCGCCAGCAGCCTTAACGACAGGGGAATAGATACGCAGTATTTT
TRBJ2-1,NA,TRBV19,NA,CASLGQISYNEQFF,TGTGCCAGCCTGGGACAAATCTCCTACAATGAGCAGTTCTTC